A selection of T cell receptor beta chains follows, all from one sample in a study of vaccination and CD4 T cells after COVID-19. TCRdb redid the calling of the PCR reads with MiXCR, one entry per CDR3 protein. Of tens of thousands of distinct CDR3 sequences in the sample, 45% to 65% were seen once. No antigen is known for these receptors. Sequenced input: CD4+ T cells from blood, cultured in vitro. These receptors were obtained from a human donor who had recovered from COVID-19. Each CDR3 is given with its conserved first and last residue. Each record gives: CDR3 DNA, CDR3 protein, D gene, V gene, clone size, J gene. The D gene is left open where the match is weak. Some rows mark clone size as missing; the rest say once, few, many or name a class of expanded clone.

CDR3nt: TGTGCCAGGTTTAGCGGGGACCGATACAATGAGCAGTTCTTC; CDR3aa: CARFSGDRYNEQFF; d_gene: TRBD2; v_gene: TRBV19; abundance: NA; j_gene: TRBJ2-1
CDR3nt: TGTGCCACCAGTGCCCACCAGACAGGGGCTAAACGGGGTGAGCAGTTCTTC; CDR3aa: CATSAHQTGAKRGEQFF; d_gene: TRBD1; v_gene: TRBV24-1; abundance: few; j_gene: TRBJ2-1
CDR3nt: TGTGCCAGCAGCTGGGGCGGACAGGGAGCCATGAACACTGAAGCTTTCTTT; CDR3aa: CASSWGGQGAMNTEAFF; d_gene: TRBD1; v_gene: TRBV6-1; abundance: NA; j_gene: TRBJ1-1
CDR3nt: TGTGCCAGCAGCTTAGCGGGGGGGCCGTTTCTTACAGATACGCAGTATTTT; CDR3aa: CASSLAGGPFLTDTQYF; d_gene: NA; v_gene: TRBV7-8; abundance: few; j_gene: TRBJ2-3
CDR3nt: TGTGCCAGCAGCCTCCGTGTGCTAGCGGGTTCCTACGAGCAGTACTTC; CDR3aa: CASSLRVLAGSYEQYF; d_gene: TRBD2; v_gene: TRBV11-3; abundance: NA; j_gene: TRBJ2-7
CDR3nt: TGTGCCAGCGTCAGACCCACAGGGGGTAACACTGAAGCTTTCTTT; CDR3aa: CASVRPTGGNTEAFF; d_gene: TRBD1; v_gene: TRBV11-2; abundance: few; j_gene: TRBJ1-1
CDR3nt: TGCAGTGCCAGAACTAGCCCGGGGGCAGATACGCAGTATTTT; CDR3aa: CSARTSPGADTQYF; d_gene: NA; v_gene: TRBV20-1; abundance: NA; j_gene: TRBJ2-3
CDR3nt: TGCAGTGCTTTACGGGGACAGGGTTACGCTTTCTTT; CDR3aa: CSALRGQGYAFF; d_gene: TRBD1; v_gene: TRBV20-1; abundance: NA; j_gene: TRBJ1-1
CDR3nt: TGTGCCAGCAGCAATAATGGGGGACAGGTCGTCAATTCACCCCTCCACTTT; CDR3aa: CASSNNGGQVVNSPLHF; d_gene: TRBD1; v_gene: TRBV6-1; abundance: few; j_gene: TRBJ1-6
CDR3nt: TGTGCCAGCAGCTTCCGACCGCGTCGCTCCTACAATGAGCAGTTCTTC; CDR3aa: CASSFRPRRSYNEQFF; d_gene: NA; v_gene: TRBV7-2; abundance: NA; j_gene: TRBJ2-1
CDR3nt: TGCAGTGCTAGGACTAGCGGGGGGCGGGGCACAGATACGCAGTATTTT; CDR3aa: CSARTSGGRGTDTQYF; d_gene: TRBD2; v_gene: TRBV20-1; abundance: NA; j_gene: TRBJ2-3
CDR3nt: TGTGCCAGCACCCGGACGGTAAACACTGAAGCTTTCTTT; CDR3aa: CASTRTVNTEAFF; d_gene: NA; v_gene: TRBV28; abundance: few; j_gene: TRBJ1-1
CDR3nt: TGTGCCAGCAGTTACTCCGGTGGCGGCTACACCTTC; CDR3aa: CASSYSGGGYTF; d_gene: NA; v_gene: TRBV6-2/TRBV6-3; abundance: few; j_gene: TRBJ1-2
CDR3nt: TGCAGTGCTCACCACCGGGACGAAAATCAGCCCCAGCATTTT; CDR3aa: CSAHHRDENQPQHF; d_gene: NA; v_gene: TRBV20-1; abundance: NA; j_gene: TRBJ1-5
CDR3nt: TGCAGTGCCCTCCCGGGACAGGGGACGCAGGACACTGAAGCTTTCTTT; CDR3aa: CSALPGQGTQDTEAFF; d_gene: TRBD1; v_gene: TRBV20-1; abundance: NA; j_gene: TRBJ1-1
CDR3nt: TGTGCCACCAGTGATTGGTCTAACACCGGGGAGCTGTTTTTT; CDR3aa: CATSDWSNTGELFF; d_gene: NA; v_gene: TRBV24-1; abundance: few; j_gene: TRBJ2-2
CDR3nt: TGTGCCAGCAGCTTATTGTCAGGGCCTGGGCCCCAGCATTTT; CDR3aa: CASSLLSGPGPQHF; d_gene: NA; v_gene: TRBV7-2; abundance: once; j_gene: TRBJ1-5
CDR3nt: TGCAGTGCTATCCCAGGGGGCTATGGCTACACCTTC; CDR3aa: CSAIPGGYGYTF; d_gene: TRBD1; v_gene: TRBV20-1; abundance: NA; j_gene: TRBJ1-2
CDR3nt: TGTGCCAGCACCCAATCCGGGGGCCGATCGTACAATGAGCAGTTCTTC; CDR3aa: CASTQSGGRSYNEQFF; d_gene: NA; v_gene: TRBV6-2/TRBV6-3; abundance: NA; j_gene: TRBJ2-1
CDR3nt: TGCAGTGCTGAAAAAGGGACAGCCCCGAGGGAGCAGTTCTTC; CDR3aa: CSAEKGTAPREQFF; d_gene: TRBD1; v_gene: TRBV20-1; abundance: NA; j_gene: TRBJ2-1
CDR3nt: TGTGCCAGCAGCAGCTCTAGCGGGGGACCCTACGAGCAGTACTTC; CDR3aa: CASSSSSGGPYEQYF; d_gene: TRBD2; v_gene: TRBV11-1; abundance: NA; j_gene: TRBJ2-7
CDR3nt: TGTGCCACCAGCAGAGATAATAGGGCAGATGGGGGCTACACCTTC; CDR3aa: CATSRDNRADGGYTF; d_gene: NA; v_gene: TRBV15; abundance: NA; j_gene: TRBJ1-2
CDR3nt: TGTGCCAGCAGCGTAATGGGGCCGGACAGCTCCTACGAGCAGTACTTC; CDR3aa: CASSVMGPDSSYEQYF; d_gene: NA; v_gene: TRBV11-3; abundance: NA; j_gene: TRBJ2-7
CDR3nt: TGTGCCAGCATTAAAGGGCTTCTATCTAGCTACACCTTC; CDR3aa: CASIKGLLSSYTF; d_gene: NA; v_gene: TRBV6-1; abundance: NA; j_gene: TRBJ1-2
CDR3nt: TGTGCCAGTTTTCGGCGGGGGAACACTGAAGCTTTCTTT; CDR3aa: CASFRRGNTEAFF; d_gene: NA; v_gene: TRBV19; abundance: NA; j_gene: TRBJ1-1
CDR3nt: TGTGCCAGCAGTTGGGTTCAGCCCCAGCATTTT; CDR3aa: CASSWVQPQHF; d_gene: NA; v_gene: TRBV27; abundance: NA; j_gene: TRBJ1-5
CDR3nt: TGTGCCAGCAGCTTGGAGGGGACCGCCTTTGAAGCTTTCTTT; CDR3aa: CASSLEGTAFEAFF; d_gene: NA; v_gene: TRBV5-4; abundance: NA; j_gene: TRBJ1-1
CDR3nt: TGTGCCAGCAGACTAGCGGGAGGGACCGGGGAGCTGTTTTTT; CDR3aa: CASRLAGGTGELFF; d_gene: TRBD2; v_gene: TRBV6-2/TRBV6-3; abundance: NA; j_gene: TRBJ2-2
CDR3nt: TGTGCCAGCAGCTTAGTCCGGGAGGTGGGGACCCAGTACTTC; CDR3aa: CASSLVREVGTQYF; d_gene: TRBD2; v_gene: TRBV7-8; abundance: NA; j_gene: TRBJ2-5
CDR3nt: TGTGCCACCAGCAGAGCGGCGGAGGCAGATACGCAGTATTTT; CDR3aa: CATSRAAEADTQYF; d_gene: NA; v_gene: TRBV15; abundance: NA; j_gene: TRBJ2-3
CDR3nt: TGTGCCAGCAGTTACTCTGGCACCGGGGAGCTGTTTTTT; CDR3aa: CASSYSGTGELFF; d_gene: NA; v_gene: TRBV6-2/TRBV6-3; abundance: few; j_gene: TRBJ2-2
CDR3nt: TGTGCCACCAGTGATATGTGGGGGCCCCAGCATTTT; CDR3aa: CATSDMWGPQHF; d_gene: NA; v_gene: TRBV24-1; abundance: few; j_gene: TRBJ1-5
CDR3nt: TGTGCCAGCAGCCGGGGACGGGCGGGCACTGAAGCTTTCTTT; CDR3aa: CASSRGRAGTEAFF; d_gene: NA; v_gene: TRBV11-2; abundance: NA; j_gene: TRBJ1-1
CDR3nt: TGTGCCAGCTCACTCGGACAGGGGGCCACTGAAGCTTTCTTT; CDR3aa: CASSLGQGATEAFF; d_gene: TRBD1; v_gene: TRBV18; abundance: few; j_gene: TRBJ1-1
CDR3nt: TGTGCCAGCAGCTTAGTAGGCGGCACAGATACGCAGTATTTT; CDR3aa: CASSLVGGTDTQYF; d_gene: NA; v_gene: TRBV7-6; abundance: few; j_gene: TRBJ2-3
CDR3nt: TGCAGTGCTACCCCGGTGGGAAGCGGGAGCTTCACAGATACGCAGTATTTT; CDR3aa: CSATPVGSGSFTDTQYF; d_gene: TRBD2; v_gene: TRBV20-1; abundance: NA; j_gene: TRBJ2-3
CDR3nt: TGTGCCAGCACCGATTACCCGGACAGGGCCGGGACTGAAGCTTTCTTT; CDR3aa: CASTDYPDRAGTEAFF; d_gene: TRBD1; v_gene: TRBV12-3/TRBV12-4; abundance: NA; j_gene: TRBJ1-1
CDR3nt: TGTGCCAGCAGCTTTGGCGGGTTCAATCAGCCCCAGCATTTT; CDR3aa: CASSFGGFNQPQHF; d_gene: NA; v_gene: TRBV7-6; abundance: NA; j_gene: TRBJ1-5
CDR3nt: TGTGCCAGTAGTCCGGGGACACTGAACACTGAAGCTCTCTTT; CDR3aa: CASSPGTLNTEALF; d_gene: NA; v_gene: TRBV19; abundance: NA; j_gene: TRBJ1-1
CDR3nt: TGTGCCAGCAGTTTTGCGGCCTCCTACGAGCAGTACTTC; CDR3aa: CASSFAASYEQYF; d_gene: NA; v_gene: TRBV12-3/TRBV12-4; abundance: NA; j_gene: TRBJ2-7
CDR3nt: TGCAGTGCCCCCTCCCCGGAAAGACGCTATGGCTACACCTTC; CDR3aa: CSAPSPERRYGYTF; d_gene: NA; v_gene: TRBV20-1; abundance: few; j_gene: TRBJ1-2
CDR3nt: TGTGCCAGCAGCATACAGGGGCCGGACGAGCAGTACTTC; CDR3aa: CASSIQGPDEQYF; d_gene: TRBD1; v_gene: TRBV5-4; abundance: NA; j_gene: TRBJ2-7
CDR3nt: TGTGCCAGCAGCCCTGACGGGACCCAACTTTACGAGCAGTACTTC; CDR3aa: CASSPDGTQLYEQYF; d_gene: NA; v_gene: TRBV7-6; abundance: NA; j_gene: TRBJ2-7
CDR3nt: TGCAGTGCCGCCCAAACTAGCGGGAGCTCCTACAATGAGCAGTTCTTC; CDR3aa: CSAAQTSGSSYNEQFF; d_gene: TRBD2; v_gene: TRBV20-1; abundance: few; j_gene: TRBJ2-1
CDR3nt: TGTGCCAGCACCTCCGGGACAGGGGGCGTGGAGGGCTACACCTTC; CDR3aa: CASTSGTGGVEGYTF; d_gene: TRBD1; v_gene: TRBV2; abundance: NA; j_gene: TRBJ1-2
CDR3nt: TGTGCCAGCAGCCCCTCAAAAGATACGCAGTATTTT; CDR3aa: CASSPSKDTQYF; d_gene: NA; v_gene: TRBV28; abundance: NA; j_gene: TRBJ2-3
CDR3nt: TGTGCCAGCAGCTTAATTCGTGGCGGGGGGGCCCAAGAGACCCAGTACTTC; CDR3aa: CASSLIRGGGAQETQYF; d_gene: TRBD2; v_gene: TRBV7-8; abundance: NA; j_gene: TRBJ2-5
CDR3nt: TGTGCCAGTAGTATCGAGCGTTCTCAGCCCCAGCATTTT; CDR3aa: CASSIERSQPQHF; d_gene: NA; v_gene: TRBV19; abundance: few; j_gene: TRBJ1-5
CDR3nt: TGTGCCACCAGCAGAGATAGGACAGGGGGCCTTGGCTACACCTTC; CDR3aa: CATSRDRTGGLGYTF; d_gene: TRBD1; v_gene: TRBV15; abundance: few; j_gene: TRBJ1-2
CDR3nt: TGTGCCAGTAGACAGGGGCAAACATCAAGGCCCCAGCATTTT; CDR3aa: CASRQGQTSRPQHF; d_gene: TRBD1; v_gene: TRBV6-4; abundance: few; j_gene: TRBJ1-5
CDR3nt: TGTGCCAGCAGCCCGGGACTAGCGGGAGGAACCGGGGAGCTGTTTTTT; CDR3aa: CASSPGLAGGTGELFF; d_gene: TRBD2; v_gene: TRBV7-3; abundance: NA; j_gene: TRBJ2-2
CDR3nt: TGTGCCAGCACTAGGACAGTGAACACCGGGGAGCTGTTTTTT; CDR3aa: CASTRTVNTGELFF; d_gene: NA; v_gene: TRBV6-2/TRBV6-3; abundance: NA; j_gene: TRBJ2-2
CDR3nt: TGTGCCAGCAGCATCCCACATAGCGGGAGGGCCCTCGCCGGGGAGCTGTTTTTT; CDR3aa: CASSIPHSGRALAGELFF; d_gene: NA; v_gene: TRBV21-1; abundance: NA; j_gene: TRBJ2-2
CDR3nt: TGTGCCAGTACCCGACCGGGACAGGGACTTCAGCCCCAGCATTTT; CDR3aa: CASTRPGQGLQPQHF; d_gene: TRBD1; v_gene: TRBV19; abundance: NA; j_gene: TRBJ1-5
CDR3nt: TGTGCCAGCAGTGATCGGGCCCCAGGGTCGGCCTATAATTCACCCCTCCACTTT; CDR3aa: CASSDRAPGSAYNSPLHF; d_gene: NA; v_gene: TRBV6-4; abundance: NA; j_gene: TRBJ1-6